This entry describes one T cell receptor (beta chain). The sample belongs to a study of blood T cell repertoires in COVID-19. Study in general: T cells, B-cell-depleted T cells, or PBMCs provided the cDNA or gDNA that served as material.

This CDR3 region has 16 residues. The germline CDR1 and CDR2 sequences are SGHAT and FQNNGV. Trimming took 5 bases from V and 6 from J, leaving 22 bases between them. Per the study methods: Reference gene primers were amplified, and this amplification served to estimate nucleated cell counts. Sequencing used immunoSEQ multiplex PCR; TCRdb keeps in-frame clones, though not all of them. Clonal size and the V and J genes are those of that table, whereas D and trimming came from the DNA. The sample lists hundreds of thousands of clones; 87% were seen once. The sample comprised PBMCs or T cells enriched from blood (not recorded which). The clonotype originates from a woman younger than 45 with acute COVID-19. The rearrangement uses TRBV11-2 and TRBJ1-2; D call uncertain. CDR3 sequence: CASSGLDGLRSHGYTF. CDR3 DNA sequence: TGTGCCAGCAGCGGATTAGATGGACTGCGGAGCCATGGCTACACCTTC.